This TCR beta chain was recorded in a study of cytomegalovirus exposure and HLA in healthy donors (dated by TCRdb to the late 2010s). Looking at the study overall: In an earlier analysis of 587 of the donors, under 300 Gb of sequence data and about 110 million unique TCR beta sequences from about 190 million T cells were reported. The aim of the study was to test whether cataloging public T cell receptors could identify signatures of past pathogen exposure. An earlier analysis of 587 of the donors used high-throughput TCR beta sequencing to judge whether each TCR beta V gene segment behaved as functional or pseudogenic. The genetic ancestry cluster associated with self-reported Caucasian donors included about 84% of the roughly 400 genotyped donors. About 310 gigabases of sequencing data and 78 million or so unique TCR sequences were included in an early release covering 550 to 800 HLA-typed donors. The study combined high-throughput TCR immunosequencing, statistical association of individual TCRs with disease status, and machine learning to predict cytomegalovirus infection status. HLA typing included class I and class II loci at four-digit resolution. Donor age, sex, ethnicity and CMV serostatus were compiled alongside the repertoire data. Rather than using new phenotypic data, the later analysis identified candidate immune exposures from TCR beta sequences and from how often those sequences occurred across donors. A later analysis re-examined previously published TCR beta repertoires from more than 650 donors and added high-resolution HLA genotyping to investigate patterns of TCR occurrence. The T cell repertoires of some 700 subjects were profiled by immunosequencing and related to cytomegalovirus serostatus. On average, about 200,000 unique TCR beta nucleotide sequences were sequenced per donor among some 420 genotyped donors of the cohort, with roughly 18% of those sequences being non-productive. The number of typed donors differed by locus: roughly 629-640 for A, B, C, DRB1 and DQB1; 522 for DQA1; around 610 for DPA1; and roughly 470 for DPB1. Genome-wide SNP genotypes for about 60% of the roughly 700 donors were used in a later genetic analysis, which treated that subset as a discovery cohort. Besides the first cohort of 550 to 750 subjects, a separate validation cohort made up of about 120 different subjects was used. All discovery cohort repertoires had been generated on a single sequencing platform. Because of strong linkage in the cohort, five DR-DQ haplotypes were treated as single units for association and clustering.

Beyond this particular receptor, the publication reports: The classifier was reported to diagnose cytomegalovirus status with high specificity and sensitivity in both the original and validation cohorts. Most TCR sequences were seen in very few donors, while some public TCRs were found in many individuals. In a later analysis, most CMV-associated TCR beta chains were found to appear HLA-restricted, with HLA associations seemingly driven largely by CMV exposure. A further reported finding was that TCR beta sequences accurately predicted the HLA-A and HLA-B alleles for most subjects in the first cohort. In a later genetic analysis, fewer N-insertions in productive TCRs were reported among donors in an Asian-associated ancestry cluster than the roughly 640-donor mean. According to a later analysis, TCR association rates differed among HLA loci, with DRB1 alleles showing the most associated TCRs and HLA-C alleles showing the fewest. Because the 87-base-pair reads could not distinguish some IMGT-functional V segments, including TRBV6-2 and TRBV6-3, those segments were excluded. Because counts were too low, under 20 rarely observed V segments, including chromosome 9 orphons, were left out of the earlier analysis of about 500 of the donors. The only immune exposure information available for the cohort was CMV serostatus. A later analysis reported that several top co-occurrence clusters appeared linked to parvovirus B19, influenza, CMV and Epstein-Barr virus. This cohort had only TCR beta chains sequenced, and the lack of alpha or paired-chain data limited which features could be detected. Linkage disequilibrium might explain the correlated functional status among segregating V segments, but an unknown experimental factor could not be excluded. An earlier analysis of approximately 570 of the donors showed that most TCR beta V segments appeared in productive rearrangements either about 90% or about 30% of the time, which broadly matched IMGT annotations. Three of the identified cytomegalovirus-associated TCR beta chains were confirmed in vitro to be specific for cytomegalovirus antigens. Presence/absence analyses assumed roughly uniform sequencing depth across donors, an assumption that may not hold. Assigning TCR associations to individual alleles was difficult when HLA alleles, especially DR and DQ, strongly co-occurred. In a later genetic analysis, a missense DCLRE1C variant was associated with V-gene and J-gene trimming of TCR beta chains, and the association was replicated in an independent cohort. The study gave a list of 150 to 200 TCR beta chains associated with cytomegalovirus. According to the authors, the approach could potentially be generalized to other disease states and immunological phenotypes. The sequencing pipeline was judged likely to have produced a cluster of highly shared sequence variants as a technical artifact. In a later analysis, HLA-associated TCR beta chains showed more clonal expansion and lower generation probabilities than non-associated chains that were equally common. Specific HLA alleles were associated with more than 15,000 TCR beta sequences at a false discovery rate of 0.05 in a later analysis. Because HLA typing was unavailable for some donors at each locus, only the typed subset was used in association tests.

The CDR3 spans 14 residues, from the cysteine through the phenylalanine. Of all the DNA, just the CDR3 is kept, 42 bases in frame from base 1. Libraries were made using the immunoSEQ multiplex PCR assay. For the multiplex PCR, a mixture combining 60 forward primers for TCR Vbeta segments and 13 reverse primers for TCR Jbeta segments was used. The CDR3 region of rearranged TCR beta genes was amplified from genomic DNA with a multiplex PCR assay. The amplified TCR beta libraries were sequenced on the Illumina HiSeq System as 87-base-pair reads. The original pipeline was this. In a later analysis, around 80 million unique TCR beta chains were counted across the approximately 670 repertoires, and roughly 9.9 million of these chains were shared by at least two donors. Raw reads were error-corrected and collapsed into unique sequences by a nearest-neighbor algorithm in which closely related sequences were merged to remove PCR and sequencing errors. CDR3 sequences were aligned to IMGT reference sequences to assign V, D and J gene segments. For a sequence to be retained, a match of at least six nucleotides was required to both a V gene segment and a J gene segment. A rearrangement counted as productive if the CDR3 had no stop codons and remained in frame with V and J, and every other rearrangement counted as non-productive. Following IMGT convention, CDR3 was defined as the stretch from the second conserved V-encoded cysteine up to the conserved J-encoded phenylalanine. The earlier analysis of about 620 of the donors excluded sequences that lacked an unambiguous match to a single V gene segment. An earlier analysis of a few hundred of the donors called V segments functional above 56.7% productive rearrangements and segregating when the between-donor standard deviation exceeded 5%. A statistical classification framework was developed to diagnose cytomegalovirus status using the catalog of TCR beta chain sequences. V and J gene assignment, in a later analysis, came from comparing TCR nucleotide sequences with IMGT/GENE-DB human TR gene sequences. In a later analysis, CDR3 sequences and most-parsimonious VDJ recombination scenarios were assigned using the TCRdist pipeline. In a later analysis, every TCR beta chain was defined by the combination of its CDR3 amino acid sequence and its V-gene family, and reads without a unique V-gene family were dropped. As a way to deal with suspected cross-contamination and a sequencing artifact, a later analysis dropped hundreds of nucleotide sequences that were highly shared and had low generation probability. A later analysis calculated a clonal expansion index for each public chain from normalized within-repertoire ranks of inferred template counts. Generation probabilities in a later analysis came from a VDJ recombination model fitted to out-of-frame rearrangements, and those results were checked against IGoR. In a later analysis, hypergeometric tests were used to score TCR-TCR, TCR-HLA and TCR-CMV co-occurrence, with a repertoire-size bias correction applied to TCR pairs. In a later analysis, false discovery rates were estimated by permuting HLA or CMV assignments 20 times. In a later analysis, co-occurring TCRs were grouped with DBSCAN, and TCRdist sequence similarity was added when clustering was performed within HLA-allele-positive subsets. Co-occurrence clustering excluded repertoires with fewer than 30,000 or more than 120,000 public chains, plus five with anomalous nucleotide sharing. The source is immuneACCESS, and TCRdb retained only in-frame sequences with V and J called. Part of the clones is not carried over; for the studies checked, unresolved V genes explain less than half of this, and the remainder is unexplained. Clone size and V and J calls were adopted from that table, with D and trimming inferred from the DNA. Counted in this sample were 110,000 or so clones; over 60% of them appeared once. Roughly 8.2% of the sample is held by the ten biggest clonotypes.

A remark on this clone: This receptor's antigen is unknown. Base qualities are missing; no much larger clone stands one base away.

The cohort comprised some 730 healthy bone marrow donors. At the time of sampling, all cohort members were nominally healthy, though unrecorded immune exposures were likely present. The donor was CMV seropositive and belonged to the group of more than 250 seropositive cohort members. A peripheral blood sample was provided by each donor, and peripheral blood mononuclear cells were used for TCR beta sequencing. The Qiagen DNeasy Blood Extraction Kit was used to extract genomic DNA from the blood cell samples. The TCR sequence derives from a man aged 40-49 years in good health and CMV-seropositive. Sequencing was performed on PBMCs. The V and J genes are TRBV21-1 and TRBJ1-4; TRBD1 is the table's D call and was not checked against the DNA. TRBV21-1 is described as a pseudogene. Read as DNA, the sequence is TGTGCCAGCAGCACGAGGGGGCGCAATGAAAAACTGTTTTTT. The translation is CASSTRGRNEKLFF.